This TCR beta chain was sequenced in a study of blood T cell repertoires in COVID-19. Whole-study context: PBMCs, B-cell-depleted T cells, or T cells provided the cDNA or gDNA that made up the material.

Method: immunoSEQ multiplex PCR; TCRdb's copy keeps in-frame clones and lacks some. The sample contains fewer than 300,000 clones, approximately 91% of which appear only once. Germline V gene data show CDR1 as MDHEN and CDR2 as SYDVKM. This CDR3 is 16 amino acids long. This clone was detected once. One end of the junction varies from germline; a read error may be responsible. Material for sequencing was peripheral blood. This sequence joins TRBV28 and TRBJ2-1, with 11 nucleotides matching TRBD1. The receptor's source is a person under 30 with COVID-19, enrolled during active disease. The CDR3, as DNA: TGTGCCAGCAGTTTAGCCGGGACAGGGGGTGTTAATGAACAGTTCTTC. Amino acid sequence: CASSLAGTGGVNEQFF.